A selection of T cell receptor beta chains follows, all from one sample in a study of cytomegalovirus exposure and HLA in healthy donors. TCRdb's copy holds only in-frame clones and misses some; the assay was immunoSEQ multiplex PCR. The sample lists about 150,000 clones; about three quarters were seen once. The material sequenced was PBMCs. Source of these receptors: a man aged 40-49 years in good health and CMV-seropositive. Each CDR3 is given with its conserved first and last residue. D genes are given only for firm matches. Part of the rows lack a size; the others show once, few, many or a class for expanded clones.

size	J	D	V	CDR3	DNA
NA	TRBJ2-2	TRBD2	TRBV10-3	CAISEGSGSLDAGELFF	TGTGCCATCAGTGAGGGTAGCGGGAGTCTCGACGCCGGGGAGCTGTTTTTT
NA	TRBJ2-5	TRBD2	TRBV7-9	CASSLSRSSGRGETQYF	TGTGCCAGCAGCTTGAGTCGATCTAGCGGGAGGGGAGAGACCCAGTACTTC
NA	TRBJ2-1	NA	TRBV5-6	CASSLGWPNEQFF	TGTGCCAGCAGCTTGGGGTGGCCCAATGAGCAGTTCTTC
NA	TRBJ1-5	NA	TRBV6-5	CASSYAAGDFPQHF	TGTGCCAGCAGTTACGCGGCAGGGGATTTCCCCCAGCATTTT
NA	TRBJ2-1	TRBD2	TRBV6-5	CASSVGGPPNEQFF	TGTGCCAGCAGCGTGGGAGGGCCTCCCAATGAGCAGTTCTTC
NA	TRBJ1-5	NA	TRBV5-1	CASSWGDDQPQHF	TGCGCCAGCAGCTGGGGGGACGATCAGCCCCAGCATTTT
NA	TRBJ1-1	NA	TRBV6-1	CASRLEVSAEAFF	TGTGCCAGCAGGCTCGAGGTTAGCGCTGAAGCTTTCTTT
NA	TRBJ2-1	NA	TRBV4-2	CASSQVVSGAGEQFF	TGTGCCAGCAGCCAAGTGGTATCAGGGGCGGGTGAGCAGTTCTTC
NA	TRBJ2-7	NA	TRBV7-6	CASSQSGDPYEQYF	TGTGCCAGCAGCCAATCAGGGGATCCCTACGAGCAGTACTTC
NA	TRBJ2-2	NA	TRBV25-1	CASSKDNLGELFF	TGTGCCAGCAGTAAGGACAACCTCGGGGAGCTGTTTTTT
NA	TRBJ1-5	NA	TRBV18	CASSPYGADLSNQPQHF	TGTGCCAGCTCACCATACGGAGCAGACCTTAGCAATCAGCCCCAGCATTTT
NA	TRBJ2-7	NA	TRBV18	CASSPVTSYEQYF	TGTGCCAGCTCACCAGTGACTTCCTACGAGCAGTACTTC
NA	TRBJ2-7	NA	TRBV2	CASTLAPRSHEQYF	TGTGCCAGCACCTTAGCACCCCGCTCCCACGAGCAGTACTTC
NA	TRBJ2-2	NA	TRBV11-2	CASSLGLHRYRELFF	TGTGCCAGCAGCTTAGGGCTCCACAGGTACCGGGAGCTGTTTTTT
NA	TRBJ2-7	NA	TRBV13	CASSFIGSSTYEQYF	TGTGCCAGCAGCTTCATCGGGAGTAGTACCTACGAGCAGTACTTC
NA	TRBJ2-3	TRBD2	TRBV19	CASSLLAGEVYTQYF	TGTGCCAGTAGTCTACTAGCGGGAGAGGTATATACGCAGTATTTT
NA	TRBJ1-4	NA	TRBV19	CASSISGAKYATNEKLFF	TGTGCCAGTAGTATTTCAGGGGCCAAATATGCAACTAATGAAAAACTGTTTTTT
NA	TRBJ2-5	TRBD1	TRBV29-1	CSATRGSGETQYF	TGCAGCGCGACCAGGGGGTCAGGGGAGACCCAGTACTTC
NA	TRBJ1-5	NA	TRBV15	CATSRDLGQPQHF	TGTGCCACCAGCAGAGATCTCGGGCAGCCCCAGCATTTT
NA	TRBJ2-5	TRBD2	TRBV7-9	CASSSSGSRETQYF	TGTGCCAGCAGCAGTAGCGGGAGCAGAGAGACCCAGTACTTC
NA	TRBJ2-5	NA	TRBV7-9	CASSLVGTVKTQYF	TGTGCCAGCAGCTTAGTAGGGACTGTGAAGACCCAGTACTTC
NA	TRBJ2-7	NA	TRBV27	CASSWGLRQGIFEQYF	TGTGCCAGCAGTTGGGGGCTTCGGCAGGGGATCTTCGAGCAGTACTTC
NA	TRBJ2-5	NA	TRBV5-1	CASSFRQGGTQYF	TGCGCCAGCAGCTTTAGGCAGGGTGGGACCCAGTACTTC
NA	TRBJ2-3	NA	TRBV18	CASSPGQLPDTQYF	TGTGCCAGCTCACCTGGACAGCTTCCAGATACGCAGTATTTT
few	TRBJ2-1	TRBD2	TRBV19	CASSILTSGRGRSYNEQFF	TGTGCCAGTAGTATTCTGACTAGCGGGAGAGGTCGCTCCTACAATGAGCAGTTCTTC
few	TRBJ2-1	NA	TRBV7-2	CASSLSLEVYNEQFF	TGTGCCAGCAGCTTAAGCCTCGAGGTTTACAATGAGCAGTTCTTC
NA	TRBJ2-7	TRBD1	TRBV7-2	CASSLRRDRTYEQYF	TGTGCCAGCAGCTTAAGAAGGGACAGGACTTACGAGCAGTACTTC
few	TRBJ2-3	NA	TRBV7-9	CASSRFFSQQDTDTQYF	TGTGCCAGCAGCCGTTTCTTTAGTCAGCAGGACACAGATACGCAGTATTTT
NA	TRBJ2-2	NA	TRBV6-1	CASSEGGAWQAFGELFF	TGTGCCAGCAGTGAAGGTGGGGCGTGGCAGGCCTTCGGGGAGCTGTTTTTT
NA	TRBJ2-1	TRBD1	TRBV28	CASSSGQASDNEQFF	TGTGCCAGCAGTTCCGGACAGGCCTCCGACAATGAGCAGTTCTTC
NA	TRBJ2-7	NA	TRBV4-1	CASSQEARGSYEQYF	TGCGCCAGCAGCCAAGAGGCCAGGGGATCCTACGAGCAGTACTTC
NA	TRBJ2-7	TRBD2	TRBV6-1	CASSMGLDYEQYF	TGTGCCAGCAGTATGGGACTAGACTACGAGCAGTACTTC
NA	TRBJ1-1	TRBD1	TRBV7-9	CSSSSLVGTGGSTEAFF	TGTTCCAGCAGCTCTTTAGTCGGGACAGGGGGTAGCACTGAAGCTTTCTTT
few	TRBJ2-3	NA	TRBV6-7	CASSRRRDTQYF	TGTGCCAGCAGTAGGCGGCGGGATACGCAGTATTTT
NA	TRBJ1-2	NA	TRBV18	CASSLPISYGYTF	TGTGCCAGCTCACTCCCCATTAGCTATGGCTACACCTTC
NA	TRBJ2-3	TRBD2	TRBV29-1	CSVKGWTSGSTDTQYF	TGCAGCGTTAAAGGGTGGACTAGCGGAAGCACAGATACGCAGTATTTT
NA	TRBJ2-7	NA	TRBV11-2	CASSLVGGYEQYF	TGTGCCAGCAGCTTAGTTGGGGGCTACGAGCAGTACTTC
once	TRBJ2-3	NA	TRBV13	CASSLRGSTDTQYF	TGTGCCAGCAGCCTCCGAGGGAGCACAGATACGCAGTATTTT
NA	TRBJ2-7	NA	TRBV30	CAWSVSSGVYEQYF	TGTGCCTGGAGTGTATCTTCGGGAGTCTACGAGCAGTACTTC
NA	TRBJ2-7	TRBD2	TRBV19	CASSISTLTSGVTSSYEQYF	TGTGCCAGTAGTATCTCGACGCTGACTAGCGGGGTAACTAGCTCCTACGAGCAGTACTTC
few	TRBJ2-3	NA	TRBV5-1	CASSPQGVDTQYF	TGCGCCAGCAGCCCCCAAGGAGTAGATACGCAGTATTTT
NA	TRBJ1-5	NA	TRBV19	CASSISWGVLQPQHF	TGTGCCAGTAGTATATCTTGGGGGGTTCTACAGCCCCAGCATTTT
NA	TRBJ2-3	TRBD2	TRBV2	CASRELAGGPDTQYF	TGTGCCAGCAGGGAATTAGCGGGAGGCCCCGATACGCAGTATTTT
NA	TRBJ2-7	NA	TRBV10-3	CAIKGASAYEQYF	TGTGCCATCAAGGGAGCGTCCGCCTACGAGCAGTACTTC
NA	TRBJ1-1	TRBD1	TRBV25-1	CASSNLDRGDTEAFF	TGTGCCAGCAGTAACCTTGACAGGGGGGACACTGAAGCTTTCTTT
few	TRBJ1-6	NA	TRBV14	CASSHLPLHF	TGTGCCAGCAGCCACCTCCCCCTCCACTTT
NA	TRBJ2-4	NA	TRBV7-9	CASSLTAGKNIQYF	TGTGCCAGCAGCTTAACCGCAGGGAAGAACATTCAGTACTTC
NA	TRBJ2-7	NA	TRBV9	CASSVAVGPLYEQYF	TGTGCCAGCAGCGTAGCTGTGGGGCCCCTCTACGAGCAGTACTTC
NA	TRBJ2-7	NA	TRBV7-2	CASTGGGGTEQYF	TGTGCCAGCACCGGTGGGGGAGGAACCGAGCAGTACTTC
NA	TRBJ2-1	NA	TRBV7-8	CASSLRRQADNEQFF	TGTGCCAGCAGCTTAAGGAGGCAAGCGGACAATGAGCAGTTCTTC
NA	TRBJ2-1	TRBD2	TRBV9	CASTRTSGINEQFF	TGTGCCAGCACTAGGACTAGCGGGATCAATGAGCAGTTCTTC
few	TRBJ2-5	TRBD1	TRBV6-4	CASSQDRGETQYF	TGTGCCAGCAGTCAAGACAGGGGCGAGACCCAGTACTTC
NA	TRBJ2-7	TRBD2	TRBV5-1	CASSPLGSGPSYEQYF	TGCGCCAGCAGCCCCCTGGGTAGCGGGCCCTCCTACGAGCAGTACTTC
NA	TRBJ2-5	TRBD2	TRBV7-2	CASSLRLAGVGFQETQYF	TGTGCCAGCAGCTTAAGGCTAGCGGGTGTGGGCTTCCAAGAGACCCAGTACTTC
NA	TRBJ2-6	NA	TRBV29-1	CSVERVSGANVLTF	TGCAGCGTTGAGCGAGTCTCTGGGGCCAACGTCCTGACTTTC
once	TRBJ1-2	NA	TRBV7-9	CASATHFGRGMDYGYTF	TGTGCCAGCGCGACGCACTTCGGTAGGGGAATGGACTATGGCTACACCTTC
NA	TRBJ2-3	NA	TRBV7-6	CASSLGGTAGTDTQYF	TGTGCCAGCAGCTTAGGCGGGACAGCGGGCACAGATACGCAGTATTTT